There are many counts of the clone carrying this TCR beta chain. This sample stems from a study of identical twins. TCRdb processed the 5' RACE reads anew with MiXCR; each CDR3 protein has one entry. The sample includes approximately 600,000 distinct CDR3 sequences, about 7.6% of them seen just once. This CDR3 contains 15 residues. Germline V gives CDR1 SGHRS, CDR2 YFSETQ. Trimming removed 1 base from V and 9 bases from J; junction bases left unmatched: 10. These same records also appear under a second study, on yellow fever vaccine responses in identical twins.

The genes are TRBV5-1 and TRBJ2-1; TRBD2 agrees at 7 bases. This clonotype originated in a woman aged 18-29 years in good health. Sequences were obtained from PBMCs. The CDR3 DNA reads TGCGCCAGCAGCTTGCGAGCGGGGACGGGCGGTGAGCAGTTCTTC. Its translation is CASSLRAGTGGEQFF.